The T cell receptor beta chain described here comes from a study of T cells in localized non-small cell lung cancer. Whole-study findings and limits: Because sequencing included only one region (of the tumor), heterogeneity remains possible. Paired adjacent lung recovered a median roughly 56 of the top 100 tumor clones. Among blood samples, higher T cell density accompanied longer overall survival.

This clone was seen once. The antigen remains unidentified. Germline V gene data show CDR1 as SGHVS and CDR2 as FQNEAQ. The CDR3 contains 13 residues. Trimming took 4 bases from V and 0 from J, leaving 4 bases between them. Assay: immunoSEQ multiplex PCR; the TCRdb copy retains only in-frame clones and omits some. The data contain under 30,000 clones, approximately 86% of them singletons. This sequence was found in a female donor older than 55 with stage I lung adenocarcinoma. This rearrangement joins TRBV7-8 to TRBJ1-3; no clear D. The sample consisted of peripheral blood, taken before any cancer treatment. The CDR3 sequence: CASSSASGNTIYF. In DNA, the CDR3 is TGTGCCAGCAGCTCTGCCTCTGGAAACACCATATATTTT. The whole variable domain, remainder taken from reference TRBV7-8 and TRBJ1-3, is GAGVSQSPRYKVAKRGQDVALRCDPISGHVSLFWYQQALGQGPEFLTYFQNEAQLDKSGLPSDRFFAERPEGSVSTLKIQRTQQEDSAVYLCASSSASGNTIYFGEGSWLTVV.